This T cell receptor (beta chain) was identified in a study of blood T cell repertoires in COVID-19. Study overall: Both acute and convalescent COVID-19 samples were obtained from the United States, Italy and Spain.

Original methodology: The assay estimated nucleated cells by amplifying reference gene primers. Using immunoSEQ multiplex PCR, the repertoire was profiled, and TCRdb retains in-frame clones only, with some absent. Clone size and the V and J calls come from that table; the DNA yielded D and trimming. The sample includes under 250,000 clones, 83% of them seen just once. All exposed participants met a person with COVID-19 within 2 weeks before entering the study. This CDR3 is 14 amino acids long. V lost 5 bases and J 2 bases, leaving 12 bases between the germline ends. Germline CDR1 and CDR2: MNHEY and SVGAGI.

The sequence came from a woman aged 40 to 50 who had been exposed to COVID-19. This chain uses TRBV6-5 with TRBJ1-2; D unclear. Sequencing used PBMCs or T cells enriched from blood (not recorded which). The CDR3 loop is CASSPHAGNYGYTF. CDR3 nucleotides: TGTGCCAGCAGTCCCCATGCGGGAAACTATGGCTACACCTTC.